These 28 T cell receptor beta chains originate from one sample sequenced in a study of post-analysis software for immune sequencing data. Study-wide points: Five or six TRBV segments were significantly more frequent in patients than in controls. TRBV5-6, TRBV5-1 and TRBV20-1 were among these segments.

Unique molecular identifiers featured in each of the TCR beta cDNA libraries. Each CDR3 protein is one row after TCRdb ran MiXCR on the PCR reads. The data hold 250,000 to 300,000 distinct CDR3 sequences, with about 40% observed a single time. No antigen has been identified for these receptors. The sample taken for sequencing was blood. These receptors originate from a girl between 10 and 17 years old with multiple sclerosis.

This chain uses TRBV19 with TRBJ1-5; the match to TRBD1 covers 10 bases. CDR1 and CDR2 from the germline V gene are LNHDA and SQIVND (reference sequence). After removal of 4 bases from V and 6 bases from J, the junction contained 9 bases not matched to a gene. The CDR3 runs 16 residues. CDR3 loop: CASSTSWDRGSQPQHF. The DNA of the CDR3 is TGTGCCAGTAGTACGTCTTGGGACAGGGGCTCTCAGCCCCAGCATTTT.

This clonotype has at least ten counts. The gene calls are TRBV6-1 and TRBJ2-5, with 9 bases that match TRBD1. Germline loops: CDR1 MNHNS, CDR2 SASEGT. The CDR3 covers 17 residues. With V trimmed by 2 bases and J by 2 bases, 9 bases remained unmatched. The CDR3 nucleotides read TGTGCCAGCAGTGAATCGCCGGGCGGGACAGGGCAAGAGACCCAGTACTTC. It specifies CASSESPGGTGQETQYF.

This clonotype was picked up many times. The genes are TRBV20-1 and TRBJ2-1; D is unclear. CDR3 length: 18 amino acids. Deletions cut 0 bases from V and 5 bases from J, with 23 bases between. Looked up from germline, CDR1 is DFQATT and CDR2 is SNEGSKA (reference sequence). The CDR3 here is CSARDKRGPSLSNNEQFF. The CDR3 nucleotides read TGCAGTGCTAGAGATAAGCGCGGACCCTCGTTAAGCAACAATGAGCAGTTCTTC.

This clonotype was observed at least ten times. The rearrangement uses TRBV5-6 and TRBJ2-1; no firm D call. V was cut by 1 base and J by 6 bases, with 8 bases left in between. Germline V gene data show CDR1 as SGHDT and CDR2 as YYEEEE. The length of the CDR3 is 13 residues. The CDR3 DNA reads as TGTGCCAGCAGCTTGTCCTTCCCCAATGAGCAGTTCTTC. Encoded protein: CASSLSFPNEQFF.

The chain uses TRBV5-1 and TRBJ2-3, with 9 bases fitting TRBD2. The length of the CDR3 is 15 residues. Germline CDR1 and CDR2: SGHRS and YFSETQ. The junction had 3 bases not matched to a gene; V was cut back by 4 bases and J by 0 bases. The CDR3 DNA sequence: TGCGCCAGCAGCGTACTAGCGGGCAGCACAGATACGCAGTATTTT. The encoded protein is CASSVLAGSTDTQYF.

This clonotype was picked up many times. The chain joins TRBV9 to TRBJ2-3; 10 bases are a match to TRBD1. The germline gives CDR1 SGDLS, CDR2 YYNGEE. The V gene end was trimmed by 4 bases and the J gene end by 0 bases; junction bases not matched to a gene: 5. The CDR3 is 16 residues long. The CDR3 DNA follows: TGTGCCAGCAGCCCGGGGGACAGGGGAAGCACAGATACGCAGTATTTT. This sequence encodes CASSPGDRGSTDTQYF.

V gene TRBV7-9 combines with J gene TRBJ1-4; D is unresolved. Germline CDR1 reads SEHNR; CDR2 reads FQNEAQ (reference sequence). V was cut by 3 bases and J by 0 bases, with 14 bases left in between. There are 17 residues in the CDR3. The CDR3 region has the DNA TGTGCCAGCAGCTTGATTCGGACCCACTCAACTAATGAAAAACTGTTTTTT. The encoded protein is CASSLIRTHSTNEKLFF.

Only a few counts were recorded for this clonotype. Possible read error: a much larger clone is one base away. DNA of the CDR3: TGTGCCACTACCGAGGGGAGCTTCGGGGAGGCCCAGTACTTC. Protein: CATTEGSFGEAQYF. The chain has TRBV28 and TRBJ2-5; D possibly corresponds to TRBD2 (6 bases). V lost 10 bases and J lost 9, with 24 bases in between. Germline assignment: CDR1 MDHEN and CDR2 SYDVKM. This CDR3 has 14 amino acids.

The rearrangement links TRBV3-1 to TRBJ2-7; possible D gene TRBD2, 5 bases. The CDR3 totals 16 residues. Trimming cost V 0 bases and J 7 bases, with 19 bases left between them. Germline V lookup: CDR1 LGHDT, CDR2 YNNKEL (reference sequence). CDR3 residues: CASSQDSLVSYNEQYF. In DNA, the CDR3 is TGTGCCAGCAGCCAAGATTCACTAGTCTCCTATAATGAGCAGTACTTC.

The chain links TRBV20-1 to TRBJ1-2, with TRBD1 matching 7 bases. V lost 5 bases to trimming and J lost 4 bases; unmatched junction nucleotides: 7. CDR3 size: 13 residues. CDR1 and CDR2 (germline): DFQATT, SNEGSKA (reference sequence). The CDR3 coding sequence is TGCAGTGCTCCGACAGGGCTCGCCTATGGCTACACCTTC. Protein: CSAPTGLAYGYTF.

In regard to this clonotype: A much larger clone lies a single base off, so this may be a read error. The chain uses TRBV20-1 and TRBJ2-1; TRBD2 matches 9 bases. The J call may be wrong; the DNA end is better matched by TRBJ2-7. The CDR3 covers 14 residues. Germline assignment: CDR1 DFQATT and CDR2 SNEGSKA (reference sequence). The CDR3 spells CSATSGGNYNEQYF. The CDR3 region has the DNA TGCAGTGCTACCAGCGGGGGGAATTACAATGAGCAGTACTTC.

The chain joins TRBV12-3 or TRBV12-4 to TRBJ2-1; 10 bases match TRBD1. Trimming at V came to 6 bases and at J to 4 bases, leaving 6 bases not matched to a gene. The CDR3 is 15 residues long. This CDR3 reads CASRKPGQGYNEQFF. The CDR3 DNA reads TGTGCCAGCAGAAAACCGGGACAGGGGTACAATGAGCAGTTCTTC.

This clonotype was found many times. The rearrangement links TRBV20-1 to TRBJ2-1; perhaps TRBD2 as D (6 bases). Germline CDR1 is DFQATT and CDR2 is SNEGSKA (reference sequence). With 0 bases removed from V and 10 bases from J, the gap between germline ends came to 13 bases. The CDR3 has 13 residues. The DNA for the CDR3 is TGCAGTGCTAGAGATTTATTTGCGGGGGAGCAGTTCTTC. Amino acids: CSARDLFAGEQFF.

This clonotype was picked up many times. The CDR3 bases are TGCAGCGTTGGACTAGCGGACTACAATGAGCAGTTCTTC. Translation gives CSVGLADYNEQFF. The rearrangement uses TRBV29-1 and TRBJ2-1; TRBD2 aligns across 9 bases. The ends lost 4 bases at V and 3 bases at J; junction bases unmatched: 1. The CDR3 has 13 residues. Germline CDR1 and CDR2: SQVTM and ANQGSEA.

This rearrangement joins TRBV5-1 to TRBJ1-1; D possibly corresponds to TRBD1 (6 bases). CDR3 size: 13 residues. The V gene lost 6 bases and the J gene lost 2 bases, with 11 bases spanning the gap. Germline V lookup: CDR1 SGHRS, CDR2 YFSETQ. The CDR3 nucleotides are TGCGCCAGCAAGGCAGGGACAAACACTGAAGCTTTCTTT. This translates into CASKAGTNTEAFF.

The J gene is TRBJ2-3, the V gene TRBV29-1; D gene ambiguous. Germline V gene data show CDR1 as SQVTM and CDR2 as ANQGSEA. This CDR3 has 13 amino acids. V gave up 4 bases and J gave up 6 bases, with 14 bases separating them. The CDR3 nucleotides read TGCAGCGTTGGTCCGGGCAAGAGGGATACGCAGTATTTT. Its protein product is CSVGPGKRDTQYF.

A remark on this clonotype: Since a much larger clone is just one base distant, this may be a read error. This CDR3 reads CASSVGHHSGLAAIPSYNEQYF. The DNA of the CDR3 is TGTGCCAGCAGCGTAGGCCACCACTCGGGACTAGCAGCGATCCCTTCCTACAATGAGCAGTACTTC. The gene calls are TRBV9 and TRBJ2-7; 9 bases agree with TRBD2. This CDR3 is 22 amino acids long. V gave up 0 bases and J gave up 7 bases; unmatched junction bases: 29. Germline V gene lookup returns CDR1 SGDLS and CDR2 YYNGEE.

There are many counts of this clonotype. V is TRBV27 and J is TRBJ2-4; D gene unclear. V lost 5 bases to trimming and J lost 0 bases, with 14 bases between them. Germline CDR1 is MNHEY and CDR2 is SMNVEV (reference sequence). CDR3 length: 16 amino acids. Written as DNA, the CDR3 is TGTGCCAGCAGTCCTCAATTCGAAGTAGCCAAAAACATTCAGTACTTC. Amino acids: CASSPQFEVAKNIQYF.

This clonotype was detected many times. The CDR3 DNA sequence: TGTGCCAGCAGCCAAGGGACAGCAGAAAAACTGTTTTTT. Its translation is CASSQGTAEKLFF. J is TRBJ1-4 and V is TRBV3-1, with D perhaps TRBD1 (6 bases). V was shortened by 1 base and J by 8 bases, with 8 bases between the two germline ends. This CDR3 spans 13 amino acids. CDR1 is LGHDT, CDR2 YNNKEL, per germline (reference sequence). Combining the CDR3 with reference TRBV3-1 and TRBJ1-4 gives the whole variable domain DTAVSQTPKYLVTQMGNDKSIKCEQNLGHDTMYWYKQDSKKFLKIMFSYNNKELIINETVPNRFSPKSPDKAHLNLHINSLELGDSAVYFCASSQGTAEKLFFGSGTQLSVL.

In this sample, this clonotype turned up a few times. A junction end diverges from the germline sequence, so it may reflect a read error. V gene TRBV20-1 combines with J gene TRBJ1-6; tentative D call: TRBD1 (5 bases). This CDR3 spans 15 amino acids. The germline gives CDR1 DFQATT, CDR2 SNEGSKA (reference sequence). The CDR3 is CSARLGGQGNSPPHF. In nucleotides, the CDR3 is TGCAGTGCTCGCCTAGGTGGGCAGGGAAATTCACCCCCCCACTTT.

In regard to this clonotype: Possible read error: a much larger clone is one base away. This rearrangement joins TRBV29-1 to TRBJ1-2, with D perhaps matching TRBD1 (5 bases). This CDR3 region has 12 residues. The germline CDR1 and CDR2 sequences are SQVTM and ANQGSEA. Here the CDR3 reads CGVPGRWGENTF. The CDR3 nucleotides are TGCGGCGTGCCCGGACGCTGGGGGGAGAACACCTTC.

This clonotype was detected only once. The chain uses TRBV20-1 and TRBJ2-1; TRBD2 aligns across 10 bases. Trimming removed 6 bases from V and 5 bases from J; junction bases left unmatched: 7. This CDR3 region has 14 residues. CDR1 and CDR2 (germline): DFQATT, SNEGSKA (reference sequence). Here the CDR3 reads CSAPSGRGHNEQFF. CDR3 in DNA: TGCAGTGCCCCCAGCGGGAGGGGGCACAATGAGCAGTTCTTC.

In its sample, this clonotype was seen a few times. The chain combines TRBV28 with TRBJ1-1, with D tentatively TRBD1 (6 bases). This CDR3 has 14 amino acids. Germline V lookup: CDR1 MDHEN, CDR2 SYDVKM. With 6 bases removed from V and 4 bases from J, the gap between germline ends came to 15 bases. DNA of the CDR3: TGTGCCAGCAGGGAAGGGGGGGCTCCCACTGAAGCTTTCTTT. Residues: CASREGGAPTEAFF.

This clonotype showed up just a few times. The chain is built from TRBV29-1 and TRBJ2-3; possible D gene TRBD1, 6 bases. V gave up 3 bases and J gave up 4 bases, with 14 bases separating them. The CDR3 totals 14 residues. Germline CDR1 is SQVTM and CDR2 is ANQGSEA. CDR3 loop: CSVEPGTSADTQYF. The DNA for the CDR3 is TGCAGCGTTGAGCCAGGGACAAGCGCAGATACGCAGTATTTT.

This clonotype was seen at least ten times. This chain uses TRBV18 with TRBJ1-5; D may be TRBD1 (6 bases). CDR3 length equals 14 residues. Germline V lookup: CDR1 KGHSH, CDR2 LQKENI. Trimming cost V 8 bases and J 11 bases, with 22 bases left between them. The CDR3, as DNA: TGTGCCAGCCGGCACGGCAGGGAGGGGGAAGCCCAGCATTTT. Its protein product is CASRHGREGEAQHF.

The rearrangement links TRBV12-3 or TRBV12-4 to TRBJ1-5; D perhaps matches TRBD1 (6 bases). The CDR3 length is 16 residues. Trimming removed 4 bases at V and 1 base at J, with 14 bases between. CDR3 loop: CASSYARGLSNQPQHF. The DNA for the CDR3 is TGTGCCAGCAGTTACGCGAGGGGGTTGAGCAATCAGCCCCAGCATTTT.

As for this clonotype: At one end, the junction sequence differs from germline, possibly due to a read error. V is TRBV11-2 and J is TRBJ2-1, with TRBD2 matching 13 bases. The CDR3 loop spans 16 amino acids. CDR1 and CDR2 from the germline V gene are SGHAT and FQNNGV. The chain's CDR3 is CASSIGTSGKYNGQFF. The CDR3 DNA follows: TGTGCCAGCAGCATCGGGACTAGCGGGAAATACAATGGGCAGTTCTTC.

This clonotype was found a few times. The junction departs from the called germline gene at one end, perhaps through a read error. This chain connects TRBV5-1 to TRBJ1-4, with 10 nucleotides matching TRBD1. The CDR3 runs to 15 residues. Germline CDR1 and CDR2: SGHRS and YFSETQ. The CDR3 loop is CASSWMGQGNEKRFF. The DNA of the CDR3 is TGCGCCAGCAGCTGGATGGGACAGGGGAATGAAAAACGGTTTTTT.